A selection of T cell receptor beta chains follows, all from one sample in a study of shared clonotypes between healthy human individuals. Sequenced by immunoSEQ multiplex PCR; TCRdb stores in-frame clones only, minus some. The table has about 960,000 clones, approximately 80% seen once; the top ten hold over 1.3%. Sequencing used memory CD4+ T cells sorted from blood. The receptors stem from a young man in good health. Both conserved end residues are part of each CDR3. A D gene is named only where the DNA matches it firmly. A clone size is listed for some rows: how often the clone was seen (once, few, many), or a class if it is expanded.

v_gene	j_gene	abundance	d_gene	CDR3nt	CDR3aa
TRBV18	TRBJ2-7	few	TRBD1	TGTGCCAGCTCACCAGGACAGGGGGTGGGCGAGCAGTACTTC	CASSPGQGVGEQYF
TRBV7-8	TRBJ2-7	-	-	TGTGCCAGCAGCTTATGGGGAGATATCTACGAGCAGTACTTC	CASSLWGDIYEQYF
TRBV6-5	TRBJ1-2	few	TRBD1	TGTGCCAGCAGTCCAGGGGGTGGGTATGGCTACACCTTC	CASSPGGGYGYTF
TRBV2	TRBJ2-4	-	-	TGTGCCAGCAGTGAAGAAGGGTGGGACATTCAGTACTTC	CASSEEGWDIQYF
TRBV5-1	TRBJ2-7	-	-	TGCGCCAGCAGCTTGGACAGTTACCAGGGGTACGAGCAGTACTTC	CASSLDSYQGYEQYF
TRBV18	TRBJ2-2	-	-	TGTGCCAGCTCACCGACAGGCACCGGGGAGCTGTTTTTT	CASSPTGTGELFF
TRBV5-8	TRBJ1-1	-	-	TGTGCCAGCACTGCGTACATGAACACTGAAGCTTTCTTT	CASTAYMNTEAFF
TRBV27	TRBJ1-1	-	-	TGTGCCAGCAGTACTATCAGGGGAGAAGCCCCTGAAGCTTTCTTT	CASSTIRGEAPEAFF
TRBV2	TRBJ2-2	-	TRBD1	TGTGCCAGCAGTTATCCCCGACAGGGGAAGAACACCGGGGAGCTGTTTTTT	CASSYPRQGKNTGELFF
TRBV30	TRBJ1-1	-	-	TGTGCCTGGAGTGGGCTGGGCATTCAGGGGACTGAAGCTTTCTTT	CAWSGLGIQGTEAFF
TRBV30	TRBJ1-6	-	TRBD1	TGTGCCTGGAGTGTACAGGGGAGGTCCTATAATTCACCCCTCCACTTT	CAWSVQGRSYNSPLHF
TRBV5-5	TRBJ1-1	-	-	TGTGCCAGCAGCCGCAGGGATGGGGTAAGTGAAGCTTTCTTT	CASSRRDGVSEAFF
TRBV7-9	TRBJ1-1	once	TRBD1	TGTGCCAGCAGCACGCGGGACAGGAACACTGAAGCTTTCTTT	CASSTRDRNTEAFF
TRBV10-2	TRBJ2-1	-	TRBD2	TGCGCCAGCTCGCCGACTAGCATGATCGATGAGCAGTTCTTC	CASSPTSMIDEQFF
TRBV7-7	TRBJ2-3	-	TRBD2	TGTGCTAGCAGCTTAGGGTTCGCTAGCGGGGGTGGAACGCAGTATTTT	CASSLGFASGGGTQYF
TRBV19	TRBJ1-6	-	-	TGTGCCAGTAGGGGACCGGGGAGCTCGGATAATTCACCCCTCCACTTT	CASRGPGSSDNSPLHF
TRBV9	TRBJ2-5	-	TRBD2	TGTGCCAGCAGCCCTCCCAGCGGGATCCACGAAGAGACCCAGTACTTC	CASSPPSGIHEETQYF
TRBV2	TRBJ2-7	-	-	TGTGCCAGCAGTGAAGACTCCGAGCAGTACTTC	CASSEDSEQYF
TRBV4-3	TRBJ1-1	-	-	TGCGCCAGCAGCCAGCGACCCCAGAACACTGAAGCTTTCTTT	CASSQRPQNTEAFF
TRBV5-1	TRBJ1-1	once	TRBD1	TGCGCCAGCAGCGGTGGGACAGGGGTAACTGAAGCTTTCTTT	CASSGGTGVTEAFF
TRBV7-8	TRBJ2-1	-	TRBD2	TGTGCCAGCAGCCTCGGGACTAGCGGGAGGTTCTACAATGAGCAGTTCTTC	CASSLGTSGRFYNEQFF
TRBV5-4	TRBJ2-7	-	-	TGTGCCAGCAGCTTGGGCTCTCGGGTCAACGAGCAGTACTTC	CASSLGSRVNEQYF
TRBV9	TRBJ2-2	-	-	TGTGCCAGCAGCGTAGGATCGGAGGCCGGGGAGCTGTTTTTT	CASSVGSEAGELFF
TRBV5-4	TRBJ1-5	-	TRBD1	TGTGCCAGCAGCACTCGACAGGGACATAGCAATCAGCCCCAGCATTTT	CASSTRQGHSNQPQHF
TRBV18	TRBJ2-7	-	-	TGTGCCAGCTCCCCCGGCCAGATCGAGCAGTACTTC	CASSPGQIEQYF
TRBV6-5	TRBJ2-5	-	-	TGTGCCAGCAGTTACGGGAGCGCTAGGGGGCAAGAGACCCAGTACTTC	CASSYGSARGQETQYF
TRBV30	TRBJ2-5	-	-	TGTGCCTGGAGGGGTAGTCTCCAAGAGACCCAGTACTTC	CAWRGSLQETQYF